This T cell receptor beta chain was sequenced for a study of T cell responses to AZD1222 COVID-19 vaccine. Study-wide points: Clonal diversity may have been underestimated in mostly white British donors. Baseline serostatus was positive in only a handful of AZD1222 recipients. Unmutated variant regions reportedly attract nearly half of all spike-specific TCRs. Elevations in Spike-specific TCR breadth and depth followed administration of two AZD1222 doses.

V was pared by 3 bases and J by 0 bases, with 22 bases between. CDR1 is SGHRS and CDR2 is YFSETQ in the germline V gene. This CDR3 has 20 amino acids. Assay: immunoSEQ multiplex PCR; the TCRdb copy retains only in-frame clones and omits some. The table shows around 130,000 clones, with more than 75% occurring only once. This clone was seen a few times. Its target is unknown. V and J are TRBV5-1 and TRBJ2-6; D uncertain. This TCR came from an adult who received the AZD1222 COVID-19 vaccine. The material was peripheral blood, obtained 28 days after the second AZD1222 dose. CDR3 in DNA: TGCGCCAGCAGCTCCCCCCGGGCGGACGGTGCAAGCTCTGGGGCCAACGTCCTGACTTTC. Translated, it gives CASSSPRADGASSGANVLTF.